This entry describes one T cell receptor (beta chain). V lost 3 bases, J lost 6 bases, and 11 bases lay in between. The CDR3 has 14 residues. The germline V gene has CDR1 MNHEY and CDR2 SMNVEV (reference sequence). The assay was immunoSEQ multiplex PCR, and TCRdb's table has in-frame clones only and misses some. The sample contains around 200,000 clones, 75% to 90% of which appear only once. The sample comes from a study of blood T cell repertoires in COVID-19. Sequencing input: PBMCs or T cells enriched from blood (not recorded which). This TCR was sampled from a man aged 30 to 39 who had recovered from COVID-19. The J gene is TRBJ2-2, the V gene TRBV27, with a possible D match to TRBD2 (6 bases). This chain's CDR3 is CASSFGGDAGELFF. The DNA of the CDR3 is TGTGCCAGCAGTTTCGGGGGTGACGCCGGGGAGCTGTTTTTT.